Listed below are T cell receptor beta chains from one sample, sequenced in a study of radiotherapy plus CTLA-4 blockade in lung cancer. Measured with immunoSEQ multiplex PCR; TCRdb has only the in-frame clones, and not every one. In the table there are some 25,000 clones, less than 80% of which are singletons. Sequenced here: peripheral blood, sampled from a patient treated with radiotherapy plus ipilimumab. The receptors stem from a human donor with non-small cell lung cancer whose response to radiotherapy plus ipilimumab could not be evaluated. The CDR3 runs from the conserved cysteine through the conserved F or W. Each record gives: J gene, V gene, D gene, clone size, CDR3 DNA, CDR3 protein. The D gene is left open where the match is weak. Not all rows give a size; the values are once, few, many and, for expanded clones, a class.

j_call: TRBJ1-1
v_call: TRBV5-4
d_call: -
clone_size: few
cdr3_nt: TGTGCCAGCAGCTTGAGGGGAAACACTGAAGCTTTCTTT
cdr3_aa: CASSLRGNTEAFF

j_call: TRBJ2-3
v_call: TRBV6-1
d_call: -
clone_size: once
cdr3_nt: TGTGCCCTGAAAGGGGACACAGATACGCAGTATTTT
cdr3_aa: CALKGDTDTQYF

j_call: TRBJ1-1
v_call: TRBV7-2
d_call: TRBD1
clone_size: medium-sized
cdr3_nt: TGTGCCAGCAGCTCCCGGACAGGGGGCGCTGGTACTGAAGCTTTCTTT
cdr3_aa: CASSSRTGGAGTEAFF

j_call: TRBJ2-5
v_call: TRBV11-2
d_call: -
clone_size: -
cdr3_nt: TGTGCCAGCAGCTTAGGTCAGGGGGGCATTGGGTCCCAGTACTTC
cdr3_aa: CASSLGQGGIGSQYF

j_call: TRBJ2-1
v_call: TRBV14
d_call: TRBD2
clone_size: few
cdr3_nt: TGTGCCAGCAGCCAAGACTGGACTAGATCAAATGAGCAGTTCTTC
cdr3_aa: CASSQDWTRSNEQFF

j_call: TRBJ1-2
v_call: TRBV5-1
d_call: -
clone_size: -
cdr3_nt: TGCGCCAGCAGCTCCCTCGGGGTCTATGGCTACACCTTC
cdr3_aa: CASSSLGVYGYTF

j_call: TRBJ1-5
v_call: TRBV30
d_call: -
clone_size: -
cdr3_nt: TGTGCCTGGAGTGTGGAGGGCAATCAGCCCCAGCATTTT
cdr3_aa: CAWSVEGNQPQHF

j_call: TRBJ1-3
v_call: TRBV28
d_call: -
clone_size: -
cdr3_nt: TGTGCCAGCAGCCCACACTCCTCGGAGGGAAACACCATATATTTT
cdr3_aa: CASSPHSSEGNTIYF

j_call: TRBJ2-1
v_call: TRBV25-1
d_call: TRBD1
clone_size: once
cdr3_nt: TGTGCCAGCAGTCCCCGGGACAGAGAACGGCAGTTCTTC
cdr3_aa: CASSPRDRERQFF

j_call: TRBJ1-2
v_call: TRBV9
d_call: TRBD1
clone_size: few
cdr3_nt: TGTGCCAGCAGCGTAGATCCGGGACAGGGGAACTATGGCTACACCTTC
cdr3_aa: CASSVDPGQGNYGYTF

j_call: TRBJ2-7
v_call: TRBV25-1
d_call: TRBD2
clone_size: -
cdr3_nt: TGTGCCAGCAGAAAGGACTTGACGGGGGGGGAGCAGTACTTC
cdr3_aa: CASRKDLTGGEQYF

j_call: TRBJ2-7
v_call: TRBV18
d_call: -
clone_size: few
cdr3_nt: TGTGCCAGCTCACCAGGACAGATCTACGAGCAGTACTTC
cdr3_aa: CASSPGQIYEQYF

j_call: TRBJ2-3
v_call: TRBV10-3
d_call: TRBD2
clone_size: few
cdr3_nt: TGTGCCATCAGATATAGCGGGAGTGGGTCAGATACGCAGTATTTT
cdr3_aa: CAIRYSGSGSDTQYF

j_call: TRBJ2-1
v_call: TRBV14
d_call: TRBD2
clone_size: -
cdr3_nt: TGTGCCAGCAGCCGGCACCTAGCGGCCCCTGGCAATGAGCAGTTCTTC
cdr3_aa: CASSRHLAAPGNEQFF

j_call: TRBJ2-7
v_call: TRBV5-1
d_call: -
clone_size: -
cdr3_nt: TGCGCCAGCAGCTTGGACAGGACCTCCTACGAGCAGTACTTC
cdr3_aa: CASSLDRTSYEQYF

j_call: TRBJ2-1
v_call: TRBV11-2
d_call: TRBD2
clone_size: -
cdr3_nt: TGTGCCAGCAGCTTAAGTAGCGGGCTATACAATGAGCAGTTCTTC
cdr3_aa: CASSLSSGLYNEQFF

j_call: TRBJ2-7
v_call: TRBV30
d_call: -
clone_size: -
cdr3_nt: TGTGCCTGGGCTTATACAGGGTACGAGCAGTACTTC
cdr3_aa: CAWAYTGYEQYF

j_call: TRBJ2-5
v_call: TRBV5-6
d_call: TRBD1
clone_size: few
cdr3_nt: TGTGCCAGCAGCTATCAGGGGGCCCCAGAGACCCAGTACTTC
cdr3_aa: CASSYQGAPETQYF

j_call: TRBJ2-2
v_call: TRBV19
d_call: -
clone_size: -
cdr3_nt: TGTGCCAGTACCCGGAGGGGGCAGAACGGGGAGCTGTTTTTT
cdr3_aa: CASTRRGQNGELFF

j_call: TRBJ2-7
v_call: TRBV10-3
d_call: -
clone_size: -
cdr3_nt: TGTGCCATCAGTGAGCGGGATTACGAGCAGTACTTC
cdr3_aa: CAISERDYEQYF

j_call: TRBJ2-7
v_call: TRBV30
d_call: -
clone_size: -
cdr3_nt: TGTGCCTGGAGTGTACTCTGGGCAGGGTTGGACGAGCAGTACTTC
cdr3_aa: CAWSVLWAGLDEQYF

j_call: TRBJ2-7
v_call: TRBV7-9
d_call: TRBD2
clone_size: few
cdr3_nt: TGTGCCAGCAACTCGGGGGGTTACGAGCAGTACTTC
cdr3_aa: CASNSGGYEQYF

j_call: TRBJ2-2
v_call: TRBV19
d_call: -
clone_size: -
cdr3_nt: TGTGCCAGTGCGGGGTTTCCAGACGTCACCGGGGAGCTGTTTTTT
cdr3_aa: CASAGFPDVTGELFF

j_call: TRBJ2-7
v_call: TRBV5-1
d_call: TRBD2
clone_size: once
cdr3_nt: TGCGCCAGCACCTGGGGGGGAGGGTACTCCTACGAGCAGTACTTC
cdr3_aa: CASTWGGGYSYEQYF

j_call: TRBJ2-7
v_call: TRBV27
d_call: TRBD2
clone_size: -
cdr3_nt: TGTGCCAGCAGTATCACCGGGACTAGCGGGAGACACCTTTACTTC
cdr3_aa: CASSITGTSGRHLYF

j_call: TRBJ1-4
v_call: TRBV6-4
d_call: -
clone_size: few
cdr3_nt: TGTGCCAGCAGTGATACTCAAAGTGTCTTGAGTGAAAAACTGTTTTTT
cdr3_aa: CASSDTQSVLSEKLFF

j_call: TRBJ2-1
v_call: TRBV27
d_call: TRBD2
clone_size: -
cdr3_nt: TGTGCCAGCATGCTAGGACTAGCGGGAGCAGGGGAGCAGTTCTTC
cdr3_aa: CASMLGLAGAGEQFF

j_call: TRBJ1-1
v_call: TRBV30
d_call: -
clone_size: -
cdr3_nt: TGTGCCTGGTCAACTCCTCCTAACACTGAAGCTTTCTTT
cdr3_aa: CAWSTPPNTEAFF

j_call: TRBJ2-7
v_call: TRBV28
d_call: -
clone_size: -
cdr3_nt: TGTGCCAGCAGTCTAGACTCCTACGAGCAGTACTTC
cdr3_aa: CASSLDSYEQYF

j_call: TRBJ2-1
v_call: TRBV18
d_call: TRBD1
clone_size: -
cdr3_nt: TGTGCCAGCTCACCAACAGGGGGCCTGAGCAATGAGCAGTTCTTC
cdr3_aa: CASSPTGGLSNEQFF

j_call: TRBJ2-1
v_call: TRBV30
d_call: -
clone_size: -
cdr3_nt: TGTGCCTGGAGTTTAGTAAACAATGAGCAGTTCTTC
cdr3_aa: CAWSLVNNEQFF

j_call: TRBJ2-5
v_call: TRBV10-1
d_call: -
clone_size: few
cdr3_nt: TGCGCCAGCAGTGAGTGGAGGGCTGGCCAAGAGACCCAGTACTTC
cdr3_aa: CASSEWRAGQETQYF

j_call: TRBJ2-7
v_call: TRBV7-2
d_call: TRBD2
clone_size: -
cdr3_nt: TGTGCCAGCAGCTTCCAGGGAGGGTCCTACGAGCAGTACTTC
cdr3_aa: CASSFQGGSYEQYF

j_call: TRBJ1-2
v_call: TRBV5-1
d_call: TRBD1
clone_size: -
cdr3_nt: TGCGCCAGCAGTAAGGCGGTCGACAGGGCTGTAGGCTACACCTTC
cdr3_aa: CASSKAVDRAVGYTF

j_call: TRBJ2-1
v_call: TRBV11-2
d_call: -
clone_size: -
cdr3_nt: TGTGCCAGCAGCTCCCGAGGGAGCGGGAAGAGGGGGTCCTACAATGAGCAGTTCTTC
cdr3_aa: CASSSRGSGKRGSYNEQFF

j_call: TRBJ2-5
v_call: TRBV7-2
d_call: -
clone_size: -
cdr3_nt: TGTGCCAGCAGCTTATCCGGGGGTGGGACCCAGTACTTC
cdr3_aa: CASSLSGGGTQYF

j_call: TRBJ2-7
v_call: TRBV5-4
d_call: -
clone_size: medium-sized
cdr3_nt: TGTGCCAGCAGCTTGGGGGGGGAGAAGACCTACGAGCAGTACTTC
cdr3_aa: CASSLGGEKTYEQYF

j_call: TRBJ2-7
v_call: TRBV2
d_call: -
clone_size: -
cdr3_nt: TGTGCCAGCAGAGAGATGGGTGGAGACTACGAGCAGTACTTC
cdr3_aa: CASREMGGDYEQYF

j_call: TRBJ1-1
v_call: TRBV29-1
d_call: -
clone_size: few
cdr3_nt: TGCAGCTACTTAAGGGGGAACACTGAAGCTTTCTTT
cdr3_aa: CSYLRGNTEAFF

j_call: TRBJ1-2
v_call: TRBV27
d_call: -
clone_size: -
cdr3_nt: TGTGCCAGCAGTTTATGGGGGGGCGGGTACTATGGCTACACCTTC
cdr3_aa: CASSLWGGGYYGYTF

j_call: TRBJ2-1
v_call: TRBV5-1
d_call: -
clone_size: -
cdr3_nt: TGCGCCAGCAGCTGGGGAGGGGGGTTTCAGGATGAGCAGTTCTTC
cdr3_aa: CASSWGGGFQDEQFF

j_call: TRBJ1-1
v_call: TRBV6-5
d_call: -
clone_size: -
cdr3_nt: TGTGCCAGCAGCCAATGGGCAGGGGCTGAAGCTTTCTTT
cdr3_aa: CASSQWAGAEAFF

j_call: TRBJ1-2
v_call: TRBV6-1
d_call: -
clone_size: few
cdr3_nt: TGTGCCAGCAGTGAAGCGGCGAGGGGGTCGGATGGCTACACCTTC
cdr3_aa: CASSEAARGSDGYTF

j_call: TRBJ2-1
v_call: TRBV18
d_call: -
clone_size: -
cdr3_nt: TGTGCCAGCTCAGACCCCGGGGGGCGGCACTACAATGAGCAGTTCTTC
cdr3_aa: CASSDPGGRHYNEQFF

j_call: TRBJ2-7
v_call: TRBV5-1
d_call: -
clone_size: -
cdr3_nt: TGCGCCAGCAGCTTCAGGGGCTTTTATTCCGACGAGCAGTACTTC
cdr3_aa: CASSFRGFYSDEQYF

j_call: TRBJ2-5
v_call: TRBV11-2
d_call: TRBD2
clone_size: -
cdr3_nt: TGTGCCAGCAGCGGGCGGGGACTAGCGGGAGGGATGGAGACCCAGTACTTC
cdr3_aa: CASSGRGLAGGMETQYF